Shown below are 13 T cell receptor beta chains from a single sample sequenced in a study of T-cell memory formation after mild COVID-19. TCRdb independently ran MiXCR on the 5' RACE reads; one entry per CDR3 protein. Seen here are hundreds of thousands of distinct CDR3 sequences, approximately 14% observed once, and the top ten hold about 24%. The sample taken for sequencing was PBMCs or a T cell subset sorted from them (not recorded which). Every receptor here comes from a man between 18 and 29 years old who had mild COVID-19 (a few samples of this study predate the infection). Cell type and time point are not known.

There are many counts of this clonotype. The chain combines TRBV3-1 with TRBJ2-5, with no clear D. The CDR3 totals 14 residues. V shed 6 bases and J shed 4 bases, with 15 bases lying between them. Germline values: CDR1 LGHDT, CDR2 YNNKEL (reference sequence). This chain's CDR3 is CASSRPSGGETQYF. The CDR3 DNA reads TGTGCCAGCAGTCGCCCTAGTGGTGGAGAGACCCAGTACTTC.

In its sample, this clonotype was seen a few times. The rearrangement joins TRBV5-6 to TRBJ1-5; possible D gene TRBD1, 5 bases. The CDR3 has 15 amino acids. Trimming took off 0 bases at V and 5 bases at J, with 12 bases between the two ends. CDR1 SGHDT and CDR2 YYEEEE come from the germline V gene. DNA for the CDR3: TGTGCCAGCAGCTTGGTCGGGGGTCGGGATCAGCCCCAGCATTTT. Protein sequence: CASSLVGGRDQPQHF.

The V gene is TRBV9, the J gene TRBJ1-1, with a weak D call TRBD1 (5 bases). This CDR3 has 13 amino acids. The ends were cut back, 7 bases at V and 4 bases at J, with 14 bases in the middle. Germline lookup yields CDR1 SGDLS and CDR2 YYNGEE. The CDR3 loop reads CASAKSGGTEAFF. CDR3 DNA sequence: TGTGCCAGCGCGAAGTCGGGGGGCACTGAAGCTTTCTTT.

This clonotype occurred a few times. The V gene is TRBV6-5, the J gene TRBJ2-5; 7 nucleotides match TRBD2. There are 14 residues in the CDR3. The V segment lost 8 bases and the J segment 2 bases; nucleotides outside the gene matches: 8. Germline V gene data show CDR1 as MNHEY and CDR2 as SVGAGI. This chain's CDR3 is CASPSSGAQETQYF. The CDR3 DNA is TGTGCCAGCCCGTCGAGCGGGGCACAAGAGACCCAGTACTTC.

This clonotype was counted many times. This chain connects TRBV12-3 or TRBV12-4 to TRBJ1-2, with unresolved D. This CDR3 spans 13 amino acids. V was cut by 5 bases and J by 7 bases, with 14 bases left in between. Here the CDR3 DNA reads TGTGCCAGCAGTGGGGTCCAGGCAGCTGGCTACACCTTC. Protein product: CASSGVQAAGYTF.

This clonotype occurred a few times. The chain joins TRBV28 to TRBJ1-4, with D perhaps TRBD1 (5 bases). The CDR3 spans 15 residues. Germline V CDR1 and CDR2: MDHEN, SYDVKM. V lost 11 bases to trimming and J lost 0 bases, with 16 bases between them. This chain's CDR3 is CAVPGRSSTNEKLFF. The CDR3 DNA reads as TGTGCCGTTCCGGGACGATCTTCAACTAATGAAAAACTGTTTTTT.

In DNA form, the CDR3 reads TGTGCCAGCAGCTTAGGGGAGCTCGGTCTCATGAACACTGAAGCTTTCTTT. It translates to CASSLGELGLMNTEAFF. The chain uses TRBV7-9 and TRBJ1-1; no definite D call. Trimming left V 1 base short and J 0 bases short, with 15 bases between. Germline V gene lookup returns CDR1 SEHNR and CDR2 FQNEAQ (reference sequence). The CDR3 has 17 residues.

In its sample, this clonotype was seen many times. This chain uses TRBV5-4 with TRBJ1-2; 8 bases align to TRBD1. V trimming: 6 bases; J trimming: 3 bases; junction bases outside the gene matches: 10. CDR1 is SGHNT, CDR2 YYREEE, per germline (reference sequence). The CDR3 runs to 15 residues. CDR3 region: CASTVGDRFDYGYTF. DNA of the CDR3: TGTGCCAGCACTGTCGGGGACAGGTTCGACTATGGCTACACCTTC.

This clonotype was seen a few times. The genes are TRBV20-1 and TRBJ1-4, with a possible D match to TRBD1 (6 bases). Germline V gene lookup returns CDR1 DFQATT and CDR2 SNEGSKA (reference sequence). CDR3 length equals 14 residues. V gave up 0 bases and J gave up 3 bases, with 8 bases separating them. Written as DNA, the CDR3 is TGCAGTGCTAGAGAGGGGGGCTCTAATGAAAAACTGTTTTTT. Its translation is CSAREGGSNEKLFF.

The chain recombines TRBV19 with TRBJ2-1; D not certain. Trimming removed 3 bases from V and 10 bases from J, with 10 bases in between. The CDR3 extends over 12 amino acids. Germline lookup yields CDR1 LNHDA and CDR2 SQIVND (reference sequence). CDR3 nucleotides: TGTGCCAGTAGTATCTCTCGTAGGGAGCAGTTCTTC. Its translation is CASSISRREQFF.

With respect to this clonotype: The CDR3 does not end in the conserved phenylalanine or tryptophan, so this is likely a read error. The J gene is TRBJ1-2, the V gene TRBV18; D ambiguous. The CDR3 is 17 amino acids. The V and J ends lost 0 bases and 0 bases respectively, with 14 bases between them. CDR1 is KGHSH, CDR2 LQKENI, per germline. CDR3 nucleotide sequence: TGTGCCAGCTCACCACCGGGGTCGGTCTTTCCTAACTATGGCTACACCTGC. It yields the protein CASSPPGSVFPNYGYTC.

This clonotype turned up a few times. This chain joins TRBV20-1 and TRBJ2-3; TRBD2 matches at 8 bases. The CDR3 consists of 17 residues. Trimming removed 4 bases from V and 4 bases from J; junction bases left unmatched: 16. CDR1 DFQATT and CDR2 SNEGSKA come from the germline V gene (reference sequence). This CDR3 reads CSATSLAGPKRSDTQYF. The CDR3 DNA reads TGCAGTGCTACAAGCTTAGCGGGACCTAAGAGGTCAGATACGCAGTATTTT.

This clonotype came up a few times. The V and J genes are TRBV5-4 and TRBJ1-2; the D gene is possibly TRBD1 (5 bases). Per germline, CDR1 SGHNT and CDR2 YYREEE (reference sequence). Trimming pared 4 bases from V and 3 bases from J, leaving 7 bases between. CDR3 length: 12 amino acids. CDR3 in DNA: TGTGCCAGCAGCGAAGGGGACTATGGCTACACCTTC. It codes for CASSEGDYGYTF.